This T cell receptor beta chain was found in a study of blood T cell repertoires in COVID-19. Whole-study context: Spain, Italy and the United States supplied samples that represented acute and convalescent COVID-19. PBMCs, B-cell-depleted T cells, or T cells provided the cDNA or gDNA that made up the material.

Germline CDR1 reads LNHNV; CDR2 reads YYDKDF (reference sequence). The junction had 5 bases not matched to a gene; V was cut back by 5 bases and J by 5 bases. The CDR3 loop spans 15 amino acids. In the authors' workflow: Counts of nucleated cells, estimated from reference gene primer amplification, were obtained. TCRdb's table, derived via immunoSEQ multiplex PCR, lists solely in-frame clones and lacks some. That table supplies the V and J calls and clone size; D and trimming were determined from the DNA. The sample has roughly 24,000 clones; more than 80% are singletons. This TCR was recovered from a human donor in a cohort sampled during active COVID-19. V and J are TRBV15 and TRBJ2-2, with 10 bases fitting TRBD1. The sample was peripheral blood. The CDR3 nucleotides read TGTGCCACCAGCGGTCGACAGGGGGCTACCGGGGAGCTGTTTTTT. Its translation is CATSGRQGATGELFF.